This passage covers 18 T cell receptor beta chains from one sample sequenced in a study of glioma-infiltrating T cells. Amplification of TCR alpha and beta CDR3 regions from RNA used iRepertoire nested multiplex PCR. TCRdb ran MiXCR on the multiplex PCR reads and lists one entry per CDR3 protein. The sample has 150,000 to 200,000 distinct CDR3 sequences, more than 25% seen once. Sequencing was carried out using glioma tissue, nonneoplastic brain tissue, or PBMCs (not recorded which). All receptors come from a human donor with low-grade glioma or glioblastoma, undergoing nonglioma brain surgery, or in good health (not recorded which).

The CDR3 nucleotides are TGCAGCGTGAGGACGGGGCAGACAGATACGCAGTATTTT. Translated, it gives CSVRTGQTDTQYF. The V call is TRBV29-1, the J call TRBJ2-3; either TRBD1 or TRBD2 may supply D (5 bases each). The germline V gene has CDR1 SQVTM and CDR2 ANQGSEA. V lost 6 bases and J 3 bases, leaving 13 bases between the germline ends. The CDR3 sequence is 13 residues long.

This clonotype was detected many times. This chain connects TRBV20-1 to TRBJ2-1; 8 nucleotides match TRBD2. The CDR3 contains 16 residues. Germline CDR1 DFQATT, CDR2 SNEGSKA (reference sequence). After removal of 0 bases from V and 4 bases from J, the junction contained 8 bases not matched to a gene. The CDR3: CSARDQSGRAYNEQFF. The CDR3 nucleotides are TGCAGTGCTAGAGATCAGAGCGGGAGAGCATACAATGAGCAGTTCTTC.

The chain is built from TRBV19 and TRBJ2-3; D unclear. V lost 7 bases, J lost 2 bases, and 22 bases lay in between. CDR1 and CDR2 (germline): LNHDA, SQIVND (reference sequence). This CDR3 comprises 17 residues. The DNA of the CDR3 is TGTGCCAGTACCATCTCCTCCGAAAACCCTTTCACAGATACGCAGTATTTT. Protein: CASTISSENPFTDTQYF. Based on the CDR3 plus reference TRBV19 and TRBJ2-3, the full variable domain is DGGITQSPKYLFRKEGQNVTLSCEQNLNHDAMYWYRQDPGQGLRLIYYSQIVNDFQKGDIAEGYSVSREKKESFPLTVTSAQKNPTAFYLCASTISSENPFTDTQYFGPGTRLTVL.

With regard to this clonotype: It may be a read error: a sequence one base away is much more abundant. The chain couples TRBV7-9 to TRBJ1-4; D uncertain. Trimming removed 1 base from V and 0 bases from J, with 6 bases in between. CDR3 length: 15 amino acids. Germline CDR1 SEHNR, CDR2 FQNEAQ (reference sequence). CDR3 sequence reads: CASSLGDSTNEKLFF. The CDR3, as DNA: TGTGCCAGCAGCTTAGGAGATTCAACTAATGAAAAACTGTTTTTT.

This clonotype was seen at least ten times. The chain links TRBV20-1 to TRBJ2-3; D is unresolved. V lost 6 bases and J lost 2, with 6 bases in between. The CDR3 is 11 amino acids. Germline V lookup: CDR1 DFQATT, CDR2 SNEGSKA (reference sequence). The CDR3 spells CSAWDTDTQYF. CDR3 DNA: TGCAGTGCCTGGGACACAGATACGCAGTATTTT.

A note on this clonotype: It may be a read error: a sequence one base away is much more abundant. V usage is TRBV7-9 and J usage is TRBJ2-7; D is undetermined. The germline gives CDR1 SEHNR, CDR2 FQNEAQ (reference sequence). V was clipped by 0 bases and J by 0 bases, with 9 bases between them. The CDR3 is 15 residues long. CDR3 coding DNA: TGTGCCAGCAGCTTAGCCTCGGTTTACTCCTACGAGCAGTACTTC. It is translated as CASSLASVYSYEQYF.

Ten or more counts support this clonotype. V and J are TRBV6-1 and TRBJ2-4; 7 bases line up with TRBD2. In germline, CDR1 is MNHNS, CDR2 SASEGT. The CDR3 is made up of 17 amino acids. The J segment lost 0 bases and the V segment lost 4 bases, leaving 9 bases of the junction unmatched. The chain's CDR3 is CASSGGSLAVAKNIQYF. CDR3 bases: TGTGCCAGCAGTGGGGGAAGTCTAGCGGTAGCCAAAAACATTCAGTACTTC.

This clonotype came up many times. CDR3 sequence: CASSLTGEDSNQPQHF. As DNA, the CDR3 is TGTGCCAGCAGTTTGACAGGTGAGGATAGCAATCAGCCCCAGCATTTT. The chain employs TRBV27 and TRBJ1-5, with D perhaps matching TRBD1 (6 bases). Germline V CDR1 and CDR2: MNHEY, SMNVEV (reference sequence). This CDR3 has 16 amino acids. Trimming took off 3 bases at V and 0 bases at J, with 12 bases between the two ends.

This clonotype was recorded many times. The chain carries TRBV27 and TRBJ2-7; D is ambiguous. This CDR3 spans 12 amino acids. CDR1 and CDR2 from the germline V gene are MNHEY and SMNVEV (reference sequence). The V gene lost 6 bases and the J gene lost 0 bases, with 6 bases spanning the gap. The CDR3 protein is CASRRGSYEQYF. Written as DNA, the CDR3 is TGTGCCAGCAGACGAGGCTCCTACGAGCAGTACTTC.

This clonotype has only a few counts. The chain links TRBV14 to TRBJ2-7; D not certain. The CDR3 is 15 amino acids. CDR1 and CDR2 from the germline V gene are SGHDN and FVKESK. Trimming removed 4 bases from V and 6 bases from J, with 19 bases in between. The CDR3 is CASSPQALLFREQYF. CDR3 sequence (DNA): TGTGCCAGCAGCCCCCAGGCCTTACTATTCCGCGAGCAGTACTTC.

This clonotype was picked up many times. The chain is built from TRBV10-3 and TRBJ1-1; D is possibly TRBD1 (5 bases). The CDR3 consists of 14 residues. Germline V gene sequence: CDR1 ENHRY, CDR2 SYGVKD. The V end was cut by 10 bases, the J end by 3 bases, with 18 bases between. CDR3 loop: CATQGVIGDTEAFF. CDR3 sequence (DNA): TGTGCCACCCAGGGTGTCATAGGAGACACTGAAGCTTTCTTT.

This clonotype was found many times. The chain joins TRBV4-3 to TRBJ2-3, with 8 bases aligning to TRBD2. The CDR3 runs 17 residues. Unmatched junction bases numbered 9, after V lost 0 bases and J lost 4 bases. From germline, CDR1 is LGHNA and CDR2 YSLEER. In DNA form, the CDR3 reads TGCGCCAGCAGCCAAGATCGTAGCGGGATCGGGGCAGATACGCAGTATTTT. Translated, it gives CASSQDRSGIGADTQYF.

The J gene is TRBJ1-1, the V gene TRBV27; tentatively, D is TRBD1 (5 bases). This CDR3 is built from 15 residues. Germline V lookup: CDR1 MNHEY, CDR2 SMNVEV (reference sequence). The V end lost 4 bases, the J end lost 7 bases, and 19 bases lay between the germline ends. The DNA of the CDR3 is TGTGCCAGCAGTTCCAGGGTACGCCGACCCGATGAAGCTTTCTTT. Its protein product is CASSSRVRRPDEAFF.

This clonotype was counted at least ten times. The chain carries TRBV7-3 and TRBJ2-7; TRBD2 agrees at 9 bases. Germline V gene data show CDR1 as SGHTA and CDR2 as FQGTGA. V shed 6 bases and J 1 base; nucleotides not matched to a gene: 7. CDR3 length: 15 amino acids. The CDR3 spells CASSFLAGPSYEQYF. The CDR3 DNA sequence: TGTGCCAGCAGTTTTCTAGCGGGACCTTCCTACGAGCAGTACTTC.

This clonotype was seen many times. CDR3 in amino acids: CASSAQRSTDTQYF. As DNA, the CDR3 is TGTGCCAGCAGTGCCCAGCGGAGCACAGATACGCAGTATTTT. V gene TRBV2 combines with J gene TRBJ2-3; a possible D gene is TRBD2 (5 bases). V shed 4 bases and J shed 0 bases, with 8 bases lying between them. The germline CDR1 and CDR2 sequences are SNHLY and FYNNEI. The CDR3 runs to 14 residues.

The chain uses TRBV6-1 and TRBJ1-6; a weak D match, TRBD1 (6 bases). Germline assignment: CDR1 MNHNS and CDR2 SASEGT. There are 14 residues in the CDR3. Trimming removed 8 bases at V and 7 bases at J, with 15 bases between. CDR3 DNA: TGTGCCAGCTCTAACGGGGGGGGCAATTCACCCCTCCACTTT. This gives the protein CASSNGGGNSPLHF.

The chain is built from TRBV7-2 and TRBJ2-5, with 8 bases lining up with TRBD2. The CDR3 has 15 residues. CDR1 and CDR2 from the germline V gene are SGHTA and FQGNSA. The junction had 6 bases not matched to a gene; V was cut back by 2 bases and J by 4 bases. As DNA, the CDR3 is TGTGCCAGCAGCTTAAGAGCGGGAGATTTAGAGACCCAGTACTTC. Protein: CASSLRAGDLETQYF.

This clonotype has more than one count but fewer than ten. The CDR3 bases are TGTGCCAGCAGTGAGAGACTCCCAAGCGGGACCGCCTACGAGCAGTACTTC. Translation: CASSERLPSGTAYEQYF. The chain recombines TRBV6-4 with TRBJ2-7; 7 bases agree with TRBD2. The CDR3 consists of 17 residues. The ends lost 3 bases at V and 2 bases at J; junction bases unmatched: 13. Germline values: CDR1 MRHNA, CDR2 SNTAGT.